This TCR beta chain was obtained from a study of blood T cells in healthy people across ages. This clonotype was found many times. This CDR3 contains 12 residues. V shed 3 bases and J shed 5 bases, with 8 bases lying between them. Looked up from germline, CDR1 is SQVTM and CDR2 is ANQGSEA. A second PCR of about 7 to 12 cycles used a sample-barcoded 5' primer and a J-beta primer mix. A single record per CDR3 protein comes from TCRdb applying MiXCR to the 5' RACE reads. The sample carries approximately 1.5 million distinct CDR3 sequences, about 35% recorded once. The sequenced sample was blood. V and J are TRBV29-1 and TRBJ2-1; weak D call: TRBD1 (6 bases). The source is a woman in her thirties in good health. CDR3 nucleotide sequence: TGCAGCGTTGACAGGGGCGACAATGAGCAGTTCTTC. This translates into CSVDRGDNEQFF.